This T cell receptor (beta chain) was profiled in a study of T cell responses to AZD1222 COVID-19 vaccine. The CDR3 covers 15 residues. The trim removed 4 bases at V and 4 bases at J, leaving 6 bases unmatched. CDR1 and CDR2 (germline): SGHAT, FQNNGV. Generated by immunoSEQ multiplex PCR, the TCRdb table keeps only in-frame clones and is missing some. The sample has some 110,000 clones; roughly 91% are singletons. The sequence was obtained from an adult who received the AZD1222 COVID-19 vaccine. The rearrangement links TRBV11-2 to TRBJ2-7, with 11 nucleotides matching TRBD1. The material sequenced was peripheral blood, taken 28 days after the second AZD1222 dose. The CDR3 region is CASSSGTGGSYEQYF. CDR3 DNA: TGTGCCAGCAGCTCCGGGACAGGGGGATCGTACGAGCAGTACTTC.